This TCR beta chain was sequenced for a study of identical twins. Study-wide findings and caveats: In cord blood, abundant beta clonotypes had fewer insertions; memory showed no trend.

CDR3 length equals 13 residues. The V segment lost 3 bases and the J segment 9 bases; nucleotides outside the gene matches: 2. CDR1 is SQVTM, CDR2 ANQGSEA, per germline. Addition of a universal primer site occurred through template switching, and cDNA carried unique molecular identifiers. TCRdb processed the 5' RACE reads anew with MiXCR; each CDR3 protein has one entry. The repertoire holds 450,000 or so distinct CDR3 sequences, with more than 13% as singletons. Comments on this clonotype: Its antigen is not known.

The same data also contributed to another study, on yellow fever vaccine responses in identical twins. That work adds: On the reported evidence, twins' vaccine T cell responses seemed partly convergent and partly personalized.

The sequenced material came from CD4+ T cells sorted from blood. This chain connects TRBV29-1 to TRBJ1-6, with 10 bases fitting TRBD1. The TCR sequence derives from a woman aged 18 to 35 in good health. CDR3: CSVEGDRGSPLHF. The CDR3 DNA reads as TGCAGCGTTGAGGGGGACAGGGGTTCACCCCTCCACTTT.